This T cell receptor beta chain stems from a study of blood T cell repertoires in COVID-19. Study context: PBMCs, B-cell-depleted T cells, or T cells provided the cDNA or gDNA that made up the material.

Assay: immunoSEQ multiplex PCR; the TCRdb copy retains only in-frame clones and omits some. The table has over 150,000 clones, 70% to 85% seen once. Trimming removed 2 bases at V and 2 bases at J, with 10 bases between. The germline V gene has CDR1 SGHRS and CDR2 YFSETQ. The CDR3 contains 14 residues. The material sequenced was peripheral blood. This sequence was found in a man aged 60 to 69 with COVID-19, enrolled during active disease. The rearrangement links TRBV5-1 to TRBJ1-2, with D uncertain. CDR3 sequence (DNA): TGCGCCAGCAGCTTCGCGGATTTCAACTATGGCTACACCTTC. Translating it yields CASSFADFNYGYTF.